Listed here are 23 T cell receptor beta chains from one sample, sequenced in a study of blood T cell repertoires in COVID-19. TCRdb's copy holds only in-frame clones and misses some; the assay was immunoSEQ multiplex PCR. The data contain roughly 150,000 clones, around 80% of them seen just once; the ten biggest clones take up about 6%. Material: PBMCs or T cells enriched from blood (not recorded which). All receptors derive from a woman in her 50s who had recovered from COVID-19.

The CDR3 region has the DNA TGTGCCAGCAGCCGAGCGGCTAACTATGGCTACACCTTC. Protein product: CASSRAANYGYTF. This chain joins TRBV27 and TRBJ1-2, with D uncertain. The CDR3 has 13 residues. V was trimmed by 6 bases and J by 0 bases, leaving 8 bases between them. Germline V gene sequence: CDR1 MNHEY, CDR2 SMNVEV (reference sequence).

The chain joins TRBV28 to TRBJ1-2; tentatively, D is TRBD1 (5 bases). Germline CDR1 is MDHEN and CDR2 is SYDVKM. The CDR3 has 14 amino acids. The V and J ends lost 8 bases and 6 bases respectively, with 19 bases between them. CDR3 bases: TGTGCCAGCTGGGATAGACAGAATCTAAATGGCTACACCTTC. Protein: CASWDRQNLNGYTF.

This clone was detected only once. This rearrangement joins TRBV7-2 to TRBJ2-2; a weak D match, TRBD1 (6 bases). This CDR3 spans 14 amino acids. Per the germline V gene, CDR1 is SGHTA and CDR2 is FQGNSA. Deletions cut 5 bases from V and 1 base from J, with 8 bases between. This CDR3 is CASSVQGNTGELFF. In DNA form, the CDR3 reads TGTGCCAGCAGCGTACAGGGGAACACCGGGGAGCTGTTTTTT.

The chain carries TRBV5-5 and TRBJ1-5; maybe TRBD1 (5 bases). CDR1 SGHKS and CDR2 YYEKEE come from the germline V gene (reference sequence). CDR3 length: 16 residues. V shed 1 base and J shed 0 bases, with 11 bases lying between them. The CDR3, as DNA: TGTGCCAGCAGCTTGACAGGCCGAGGTAGCAATCAGCCCCAGCATTTT. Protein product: CASSLTGRGSNQPQHF. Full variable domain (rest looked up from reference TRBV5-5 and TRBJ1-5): DAGVTQSPTHLIKTRGQQVTLRCSPISGHKSVSWYQQVLGQGPQFIFQYYEKEERGRGNFPDRFSARQFPNYSSELNVNALLLGDSALYLCASSLTGRGSNQPQHFGDGTRLSIL.

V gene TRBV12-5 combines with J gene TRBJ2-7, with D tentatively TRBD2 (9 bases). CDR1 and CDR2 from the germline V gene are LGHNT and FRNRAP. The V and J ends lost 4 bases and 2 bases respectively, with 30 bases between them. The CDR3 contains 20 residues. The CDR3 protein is CASGWPPRTGSSGRTYEQYV. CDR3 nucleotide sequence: TGTGCTAGTGGTTGGCCCCCCCGGACAGGGTCCAGCGGGAGGACCTACGAGCAGTACGTC.

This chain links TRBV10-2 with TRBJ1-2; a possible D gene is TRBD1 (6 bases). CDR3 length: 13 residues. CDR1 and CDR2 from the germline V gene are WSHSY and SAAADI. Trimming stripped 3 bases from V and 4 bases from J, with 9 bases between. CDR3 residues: CASSDQGPYGYTF. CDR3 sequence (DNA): TGCGCCAGCAGTGATCAGGGGCCCTATGGCTACACCTTC.

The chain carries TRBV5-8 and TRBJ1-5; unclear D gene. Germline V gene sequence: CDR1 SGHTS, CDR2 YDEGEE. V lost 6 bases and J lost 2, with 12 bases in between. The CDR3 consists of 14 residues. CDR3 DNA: TGTGCCAGCACCTATCCCCGGGGCAATCAGCCCCAGCATTTT. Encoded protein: CASTYPRGNQPQHF.

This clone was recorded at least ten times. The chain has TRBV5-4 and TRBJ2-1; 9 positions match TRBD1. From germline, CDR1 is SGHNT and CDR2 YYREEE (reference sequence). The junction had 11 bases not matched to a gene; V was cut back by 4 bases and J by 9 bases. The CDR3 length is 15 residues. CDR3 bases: TGTGCCAGCAGCACCGGGGGACAGGGAGGCGGTGAGCAGTTCTTC. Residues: CASSTGGQGGGEQFF.

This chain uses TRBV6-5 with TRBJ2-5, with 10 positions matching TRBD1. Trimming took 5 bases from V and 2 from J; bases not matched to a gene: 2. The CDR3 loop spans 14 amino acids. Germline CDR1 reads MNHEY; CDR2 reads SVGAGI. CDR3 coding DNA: TGTGCCAGCAGTCCGGACAGGGGGCAAGAGACCCAGTACTTC. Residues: CASSPDRGQETQYF.

CDR3 loop: CASSQVVLGVYNEQFF. The CDR3 nucleotides read TGTGCCAGCAGCCAAGTTGTACTCGGAGTCTACAATGAGCAGTTCTTC. V usage is TRBV14 and J usage is TRBJ2-1; D remains unclear. CDR1 is SGHDN and CDR2 is FVKESK in the germline V gene. Trimming took 1 base from V and 3 from J, leaving 13 bases between them. CDR3 length: 16 residues.

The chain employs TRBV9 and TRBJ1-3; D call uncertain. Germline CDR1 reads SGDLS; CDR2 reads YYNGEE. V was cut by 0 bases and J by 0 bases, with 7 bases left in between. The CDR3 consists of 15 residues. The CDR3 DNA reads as TGTGCCAGCAGCGTAGAGACAAACTCTGGAAACACCATATATTTT. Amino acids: CASSVETNSGNTIYF.

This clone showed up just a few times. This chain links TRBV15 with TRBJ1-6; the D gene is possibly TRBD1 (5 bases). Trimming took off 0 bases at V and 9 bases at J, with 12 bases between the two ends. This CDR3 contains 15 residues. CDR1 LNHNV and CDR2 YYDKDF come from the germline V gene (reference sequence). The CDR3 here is CATSRDGQLGSPLHF. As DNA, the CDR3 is TGTGCCACCAGCAGAGACGGACAACTCGGTTCACCCCTCCACTTT.

DNA for the CDR3: TGTGCCAGCAGTTTTCTAGGGGGCAGGTCACCCCTCCACTTT. Its protein is CASSFLGGRSPLHF. The chain uses TRBV28 and TRBJ1-6; 7 positions agree with TRBD1. The CDR3 is 14 residues long. Unmatched junction bases numbered 6, after V lost 3 bases and J lost 10 bases. The V gene's germline CDR1 is MDHEN and CDR2 SYDVKM.

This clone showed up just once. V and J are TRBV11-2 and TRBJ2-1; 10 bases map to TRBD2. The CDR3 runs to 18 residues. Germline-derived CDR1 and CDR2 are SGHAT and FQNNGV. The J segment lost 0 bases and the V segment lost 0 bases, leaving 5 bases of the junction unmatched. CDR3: CASSLDGLAASSYNEQFF. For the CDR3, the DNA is TGTGCCAGCAGCTTAGATGGACTAGCGGCGAGCTCCTACAATGAGCAGTTCTTC. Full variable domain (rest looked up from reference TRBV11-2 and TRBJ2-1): EAGVAQSPRYKIIEKRQSVAFWCNPISGHATLYWYQQILGQGPKLLIQFQNNGVVDDSQLPKDRFSAERLKGVDSTLKIQPAKLEDSAVYLCASSLDGLAASSYNEQFFGPGTRLTVL.

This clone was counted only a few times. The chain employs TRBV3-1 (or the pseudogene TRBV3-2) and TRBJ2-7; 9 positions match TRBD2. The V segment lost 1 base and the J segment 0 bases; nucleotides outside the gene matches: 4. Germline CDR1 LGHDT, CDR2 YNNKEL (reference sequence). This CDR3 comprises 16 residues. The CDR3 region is CASSQGPSGDSYEQYF. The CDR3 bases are TGTGCCAGCAGCCAAGGCCCTAGCGGGGACTCCTACGAGCAGTACTTC.

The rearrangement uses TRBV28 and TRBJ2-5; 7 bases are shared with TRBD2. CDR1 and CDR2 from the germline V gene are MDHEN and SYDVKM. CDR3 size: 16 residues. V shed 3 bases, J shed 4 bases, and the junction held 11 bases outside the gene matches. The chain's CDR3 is CASSFSLGRGTETQYF. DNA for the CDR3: TGTGCCAGCAGTTTTAGTCTCGGGCGGGGGACAGAGACCCAGTACTTC.

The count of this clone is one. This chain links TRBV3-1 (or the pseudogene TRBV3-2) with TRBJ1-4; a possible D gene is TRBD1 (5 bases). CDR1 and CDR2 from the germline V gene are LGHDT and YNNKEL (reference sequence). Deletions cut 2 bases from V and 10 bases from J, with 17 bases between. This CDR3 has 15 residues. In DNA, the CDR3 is TGTGCCAGCAGCCAAACTCGGACCCGGGGGATAAAACTGTTTTTT. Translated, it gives CASSQTRTRGIKLFF.

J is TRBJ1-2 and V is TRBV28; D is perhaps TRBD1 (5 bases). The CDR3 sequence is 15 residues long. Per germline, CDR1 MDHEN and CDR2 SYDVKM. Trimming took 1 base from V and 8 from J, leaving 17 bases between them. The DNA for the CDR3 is TGTGCCAGCAGTTTATCTGCGAGCCAGGGTGAAGGCTACACCTTC. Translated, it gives CASSLSASQGEGYTF.

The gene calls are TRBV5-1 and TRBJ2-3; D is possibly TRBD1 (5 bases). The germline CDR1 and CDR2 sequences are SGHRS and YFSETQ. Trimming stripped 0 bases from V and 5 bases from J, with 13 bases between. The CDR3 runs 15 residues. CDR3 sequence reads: CASSLEAGQEDTQYF. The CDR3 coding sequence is TGCGCCAGCAGCTTGGAGGCAGGGCAGGAAGATACGCAGTATTTT.

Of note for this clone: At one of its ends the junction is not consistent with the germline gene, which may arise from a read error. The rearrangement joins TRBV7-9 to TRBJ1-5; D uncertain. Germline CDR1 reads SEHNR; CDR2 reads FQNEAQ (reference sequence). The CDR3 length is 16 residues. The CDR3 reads CASSSTDGISNQSQHF. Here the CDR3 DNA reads TGTGCCAGCAGCTCGACCGACGGGATAAGCAATCAGTCCCAGCATTTT. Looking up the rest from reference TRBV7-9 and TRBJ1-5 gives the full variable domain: DTGVSQNPRHKITKRGQNVTFRCDPISEHNRLYWYRQTLGQGPEFLTYFQNEAQLEKSRLLSDRFSAERPKGSFSTLEIQRTEQGDSAMYLCASSSTDGISNQSQHFGDGTRLSIL.

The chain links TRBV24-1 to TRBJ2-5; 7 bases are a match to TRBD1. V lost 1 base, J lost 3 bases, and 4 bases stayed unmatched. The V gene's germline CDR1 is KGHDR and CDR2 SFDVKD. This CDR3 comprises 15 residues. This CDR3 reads CATSDFSDREETQYF. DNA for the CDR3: TGTGCCACCAGTGATTTCTCCGACAGGGAAGAGACCCAGTACTTC.

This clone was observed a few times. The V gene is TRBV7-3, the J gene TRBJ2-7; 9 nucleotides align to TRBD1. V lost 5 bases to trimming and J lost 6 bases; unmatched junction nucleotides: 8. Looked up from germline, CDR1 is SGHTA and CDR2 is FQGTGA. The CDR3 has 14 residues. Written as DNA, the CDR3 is TGTGCCAGCAGCCCCAAGGACAGGGGTTCCGAGCAGTACGTC. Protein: CASSPKDRGSEQYV.

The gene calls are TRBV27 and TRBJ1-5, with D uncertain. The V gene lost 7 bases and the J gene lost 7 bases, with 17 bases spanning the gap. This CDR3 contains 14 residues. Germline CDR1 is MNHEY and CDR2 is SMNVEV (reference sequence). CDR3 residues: CASKGTFAGQPQHF. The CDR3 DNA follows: TGTGCCAGCAAGGGCACCTTCGCGGGACAGCCCCAGCATTTT.